This is a list of T cell receptor beta chains from one sample in a study of blood T cell repertoires in COVID-19. Sequencing was performed with immunoSEQ multiplex PCR; in TCRdb, only in-frame clones are kept and a portion is missing. The sample has 200,000 to 250,000 clones; 83% are singletons. The sequenced sample was PBMCs or T cells enriched from blood (not recorded which). The receptors stem from a woman aged 45-59 years who had been exposed to COVID-19. The CDR3 runs from the conserved cysteine through the conserved F or W. D genes are given only for firm matches. Clone size, where shown, is once, few, many, or a class for clones that have expanded.

J | size | D | V | CDR3 | DNA
TRBJ2-2 | few | TRBD1 | TRBV5-1 | CASSPGQGSFTGELFF | TGCGCCAGCAGCCCGGGACAGGGGTCTTTCACCGGGGAGCTGTTTTTT
TRBJ2-2 | . | TRBD1 | TRBV7-9 | CASSLGGTVLAGELFF | TGTGCCAGCAGCTTAGGGGGGACAGTTTTGGCCGGGGAGCTGTTTTTT
TRBJ1-1 | . | . | TRBV4-1 | CASSQVMRANTEAFF | TGCGCCAGCAGCCAAGTTATGCGGGCGAACACTGAAGCTTTCTTT
TRBJ1-1 | . | . | TRBV20-1 | CSASRGGAEAFF | TGCAGTGCTAGTAGGGGCGGGGCTGAAGCTTTCTTT
TRBJ2-3 | . | . | TRBV5-1 | CASSEVPRSTDTQYF | TGCGCCAGCAGCGAAGTCCCAAGAAGCACGGATACGCAGTATTTT
TRBJ1-1 | few | . | TRBV27 | CASKERGRGTEAFF | TGTGCCAGCAAGGAACGGGGGAGAGGCACTGAAGCTTTCTTT
TRBJ2-2 | . | TRBD1 | TRBV12-5 | CASGYETGANTGELFF | TGTGCTAGTGGCTATGAGACAGGGGCCAACACCGGGGAGCTGTTTTTT
TRBJ1-6 | . | . | TRBV25-1 | CASSELGAGNSYNSPLHF | TGTGCCAGCAGTGAGTTGGGGGCAGGGAACTCCTATAATTCACCCCTCCACTTT
TRBJ1-5 | . | TRBD1 | TRBV6-2/TRBV6-3 | CASSDGTGVRQPQHF | TGTGCCAGCAGTGACGGGACAGGGGTCCGTCAGCCCCAGCATTTT
TRBJ2-2 | . | . | TRBV14 | CASSRSGKLTGELFF | TGTGCCAGCAGCCGTAGCGGAAAACTCACCGGGGAGCTGTTTTTT
TRBJ1-6 | few | TRBD1 | TRBV6-2/TRBV6-3 | CASTPTGDNSPLHF | TGTGCCAGCACCCCGACAGGGGATAATTCACCCCTCCACTTT
TRBJ1-6 | few | . | TRBV10-2 | CASSESRGSYSPLHF | TGCGCCAGCAGTGAGTCGAGAGGGAGTTATTCACCCCTCCACTTT
TRBJ1-2 | . | TRBD1 | TRBV5-1 | CASSLTGDYYGYTF | TGCGCCAGCAGCTTGACAGGGGACTACTATGGCTACACCTTC
TRBJ1-5 | . | . | TRBV19 | CASMPTEGGDQPQHF | TGTGCCAGTATGCCGACGGAGGGAGGGGATCAGCCCCAGCATTTT
TRBJ2-2 | . | . | TRBV7-9 | CASSFRPGTHKNTGELFF | TGTGCCAGCAGCTTCCGCCCCGGGACTCATAAGAACACCGGGGAGCTGTTTTTT
TRBJ1-3 | . | . | TRBV9 | CASSAYGAIYF | TGTGCCAGCAGCGCCTACGGGGCCATATATTTT
TRBJ1-1 | few | . | TRBV12-3/TRBV12-4 | CASSPSSEAFF | TGTGCCAGCAGCCCGTCCTCTGAAGCTTTCTTT
TRBJ1-5 | . | . | TRBV29-1 | CSVRQGNQPQHF | TGCAGCGTTCGACAGGGCAATCAGCCCCAGCATTTT
TRBJ2-7 | once | TRBD2 | TRBV3-1/TRBV3-2 | CASSQKGLAGISYEQYF | TGTGCCAGCAGCCAAAAGGGACTAGCGGGGATCTCCTACGAGCAGTACTTC
TRBJ1-3 | . | . | TRBV11-2 | CASSSTGPGGGGGNTIYF | TGTGCCAGCAGCTCAACAGGACCGGGAGGAGGAGGTGGAAACACCATATATTTT
TRBJ2-1 | . | . | TRBV24-1 | CATRRDNEQFF | TGTGCCACCAGGAGGGACAATGAGCAGTTCTTC
TRBJ2-5 | . | . | TRBV9 | CASSVSQGMRETQYF | TGTGCCAGCAGCGTTTCGCAGGGAATGAGGGAGACCCAGTACTTC
TRBJ2-5 | few | . | TRBV28 | CASSLSETQYF | TGTGCCAGCAGCCTCTCGGAGACCCAGTACTTC
TRBJ1-1 | . | . | TRBV5-5 | CASSLGQTNFEAFF | TGTGCCAGCAGCTTGGGGCAGACTAACTTTGAAGCTTTCTTT
TRBJ2-7 | . | TRBD1 | TRBV19 | CASSKDRFSEQYF | TGTGCCAGTAGTAAGGACAGGTTTAGCGAGCAGTACTTC
TRBJ2-1 | . | TRBD2 | TRBV19 | CASSIEAGGPYNEQFF | TGTGCCAGTAGTATCGAAGCGGGGGGGCCGTACAATGAGCAGTTCTTC